This T cell receptor beta chain came from a study of blood T cells in healthy people across ages. There are 12 residues in the CDR3. The V gene end was trimmed by 11 bases and the J gene end by 7 bases; junction bases not matched to a gene: 8. Per the germline V gene, CDR1 is ENHRY and CDR2 is SYGVKD. The authors ran a second PCR of about 6 to 12 cycles using a sample-barcoded 5' primer and a J-beta primer mix. TCRdb processed the 5' RACE reads anew with MiXCR; each CDR3 protein has one entry. There are some 1.5 million distinct CDR3 sequences in the sample; 28% occur only once, and roughly 8.2% lies in the top ten.

The chain joins TRBV10-3 to TRBJ2-1, with 7 bases that match TRBD2. The receptor comes from a woman in her 30s in good health. The sequenced sample was blood. CDR3 loop: CASGRAGNEQFF. CDR3 nucleotide sequence: TGTGCCTCGGGGAGGGCCGGGAATGAGCAGTTCTTC.